This is a list of T cell receptor beta chains from one sample in a study of blood T cell repertoires in COVID-19. Sequenced by immunoSEQ multiplex PCR; TCRdb stores in-frame clones only, minus some. The sample carries over 95,000 clones, 75% to 90% recorded once. The source material was peripheral blood. Receptor source: a woman aged 35 to 49 with acute or convalescent COVID-19. Both conserved end residues are part of each CDR3. The D gene is left open where the match is weak. The size field is filled for only some rows; it gives once, few, many or a size class.

d_call j_call clone_size v_call cdr3_aa cdr3_nt
. TRBJ1-3 . TRBV21-1 CASSKVPGIWGNTIYF TGTGCCAGCAGCAAAGTGCCGGGGATATGGGGAAACACCATATATTTT
. TRBJ1-4 once TRBV7-9 CASSFRTGGTNEKLFF TGTGCCAGCAGCTTCCGGACCGGGGGAACTAATGAAAAACTGTTTTTT
TRBD2 TRBJ2-5 . TRBV7-7 CASSLDGTRQETQYF TGTGCCAGCAGCTTAGATGGGACTAGGCAAGAGACCCAGTACTTC
TRBD2 TRBJ2-7 once TRBV18 CASSQGGLEQYF TGTGCCAGCTCTCAGGGAGGGCTCGAGCAGTACTTC
TRBD1 TRBJ2-2 . TRBV27 CASSPHRGRGTGELFF TGTGCCAGCAGTCCCCACAGGGGGCGCGGAACCGGGGAGCTGTTTTTT
TRBD2 TRBJ2-1 . TRBV7-6 CASSLAWGASGASPSSYNEQFF TGTGCCAGCAGCTTAGCATGGGGGGCTAGCGGGGCGTCTCCCAGCTCCTACAATGAGCAGTTCTTC
TRBD1 TRBJ2-6 . TRBV18 CASSPQKRTGAKGANVLTF TGTGCCAGCTCACCCCAGAAACGGACAGGGGCAAAAGGGGCCAACGTCCTGACTTTC
TRBD2 TRBJ2-2 . TRBV3-1/TRBV3-2 CASSLAGGRAGELFF TGTGCCAGCAGCCTAGCGGGGGGGCGCGCCGGGGAGCTGTTTTTT
TRBD1 TRBJ1-2 . TRBV7-9 CASSLSTGGRGGYTF TGTGCCAGCAGCTTATCGACAGGGGGTCGTGGTGGCTACACCTTC
. TRBJ1-2 . TRBV10-3 CAISDQGNVDYGYTF TGTGCCATCAGTGACCAGGGGAATGTAGACTATGGCTACACCTTC
TRBD1 TRBJ1-2 . TRBV5-1 CASSRGQGYGYTF TGCGCCAGCAGCCGGGGACAGGGGTATGGCTACACCTTC
. TRBJ1-6 . TRBV5-1 CASSPGQPYNSPLHF TGCGCCAGCAGCCCCGGACAGCCCTATAATTCACCCCTCCACTTT
TRBD1 TRBJ2-2 . TRBV19 CASSKRQGLNTGELFF TGTGCCAGTAGTAAAAGACAGGGGTTAAACACCGGGGAGCTGTTTTTT
TRBD1 TRBJ1-2 . TRBV4-3 CASSHGTASYGYTF TGCGCCAGCAGCCACGGGACAGCTTCCTATGGCTACACCTTC
. TRBJ2-7 . TRBV30 CAWSSQGCSEQYF TGTGCCTGGAGCAGTCAGGGCTGTAGCGAGCAGTACTTC
. TRBJ2-3 few TRBV18 CASSPGSADTQYF TGTGCCAGCTCACCTGGCAGTGCAGATACGCAGTATTTT
. TRBJ2-5 few TRBV30 CASQPPRGLKTTQYF TGTGCCTCCCAACCCCCGCGGGGCTTGAAGACGACCCAGTACTTC
. TRBJ2-7 . TRBV7-2 CASSSSGTLYEQYF TGTGCCAGCAGCTCCTCCGGGACACTCTACGAGCAGTACTTC
TRBD2 TRBJ2-3 . TRBV18 CASSPTSGGATDTQYF TGTGCCAGCTCACCTACTAGCGGGGGGGCCACAGATACGCAGTATTTT
TRBD1 TRBJ2-4 . TRBV5-1 CASSRTGGMNIQYF TGCGCCAGCAGTAGGACAGGGGGCATGAACATTCAGTACTTC